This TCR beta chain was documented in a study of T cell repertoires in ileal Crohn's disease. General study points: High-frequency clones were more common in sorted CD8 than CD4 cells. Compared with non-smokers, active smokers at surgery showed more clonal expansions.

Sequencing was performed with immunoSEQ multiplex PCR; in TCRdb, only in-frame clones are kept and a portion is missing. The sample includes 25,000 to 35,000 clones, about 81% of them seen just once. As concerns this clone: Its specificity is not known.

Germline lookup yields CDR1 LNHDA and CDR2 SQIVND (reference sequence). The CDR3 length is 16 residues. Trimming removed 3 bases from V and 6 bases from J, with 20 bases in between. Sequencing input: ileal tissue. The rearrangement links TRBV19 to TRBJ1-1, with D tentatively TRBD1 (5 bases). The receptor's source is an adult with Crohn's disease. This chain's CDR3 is CASSIGGGKGDPEAFF. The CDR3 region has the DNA TGTGCCAGTAGTATTGGGGGGGGTAAAGGGGACCCTGAAGCTTTCTTT.